Below, 5 T cell receptor beta chains from the same sample are listed, as sequenced in a study of T cell changes during pregnancy in multiple sclerosis. Produced via immunoSEQ multiplex PCR; TCRdb's table is partial and in-frame only. The top ten hold over 3.5% of the sample, which has 70,000 to 95,000 clones, about 93% seen once. Sequenced here: peripheral blood, sampled in the first trimester of pregnancy. Receptors originate from a female donor with multiple sclerosis, enrolled in a pregnancy study.

The CDR3 coding sequence is TGTGCCAGCAGCTCCACAGGGGGATCCTCCTACAATGAGCAGTTCTTC. It yields the protein CASSSTGGSSYNEQFF. The chain links TRBV5-6 to TRBJ2-1; TRBD1 aligns across 8 bases. The V gene end was trimmed by 3 bases and the J gene end by 0 bases; junction bases not matched to a gene: 5. The germline V gene encodes CDR1 SGHDT and CDR2 YYEEEE. The CDR3 sequence is 16 residues long.

The chain combines TRBV18 with TRBJ1-5; TRBD1 is a possible D gene (6 bases). The CDR3 is made up of 20 amino acids. With 6 bases removed from V and 0 bases from J, the gap between germline ends came to 27 bases. Germline CDR1 reads KGHSH; CDR2 reads LQKENI. CDR3 coding DNA: TGTGCCAGCTCCACGAAGGCCCTTGGAAAGGGGGGGGATAGCAATCAGCCCCAGCATTTT. Its protein is CASSTKALGKGGDSNQPQHF.

This rearrangement joins TRBV11-2 to TRBJ2-2; D is possibly TRBD1 (5 bases). This CDR3 is 17 amino acids long. Germline values: CDR1 SGHAT, CDR2 FQNNGV. V lost 2 bases to trimming and J lost 6 bases, with 19 bases between them. The CDR3 DNA follows: TGTGCCAGCAGCTTAACGCCCACAGGTTTTGGGTCCGGGGAGCTGTTTTTT. Protein product: CASSLTPTGFGSGELFF.

The chain couples TRBV18 to TRBJ1-2; unclear D gene. The CDR3 sequence is 17 residues long. Per germline, CDR1 KGHSH and CDR2 LQKENI. The germline V and J ends were trimmed by 4 bases and 2 bases, with 20 bases remaining between them. The CDR3 region has the DNA TGTGCCAGCTCACACTCCCGGACTTGGGTAGACAACTATGGCTACACCTTC. It codes for CASSHSRTWVDNYGYTF.

The chain is built from TRBV15 and TRBJ2-4; 11 nucleotides line up with TRBD2. The germline V gene encodes CDR1 LNHNV and CDR2 YYDKDF (reference sequence). J gave up 7 bases and V 0 bases, and 11 bases lay outside the gene matches. The CDR3 length is 18 residues. This CDR3 is CATSREVAGGPSFNIQYF. The CDR3 coding sequence is TGTGCCACCAGCAGAGAAGTAGCGGGGGGGCCGTCCTTTAACATTCAGTACTTC.